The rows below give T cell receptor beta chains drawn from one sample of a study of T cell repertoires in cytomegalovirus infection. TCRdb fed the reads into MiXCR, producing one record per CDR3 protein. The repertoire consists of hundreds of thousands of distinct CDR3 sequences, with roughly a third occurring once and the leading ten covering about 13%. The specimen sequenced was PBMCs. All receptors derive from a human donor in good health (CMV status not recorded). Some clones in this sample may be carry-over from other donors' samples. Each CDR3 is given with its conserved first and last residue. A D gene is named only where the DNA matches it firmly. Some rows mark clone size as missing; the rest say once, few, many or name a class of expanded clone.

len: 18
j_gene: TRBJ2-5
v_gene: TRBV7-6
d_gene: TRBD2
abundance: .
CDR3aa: CASSPVPGLAWGLETQYF
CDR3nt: TGTGCCAGCAGCCCCGTCCCGGGACTAGCGTGGGGGCTTGAGACCCAGTACTTC

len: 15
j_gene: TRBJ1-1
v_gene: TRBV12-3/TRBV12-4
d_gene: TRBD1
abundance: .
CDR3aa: CASRKSTGGETEAFF
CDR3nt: TGTGCCAGCAGGAAATCGACAGGGGGCGAGACTGAAGCTTTCTTT

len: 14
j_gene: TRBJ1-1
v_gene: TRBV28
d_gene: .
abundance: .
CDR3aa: CASSSGGGRTEAFF
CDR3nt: TGTGCCAGCAGTTCAGGCGGAGGCCGGACTGAAGCTTTCTTT

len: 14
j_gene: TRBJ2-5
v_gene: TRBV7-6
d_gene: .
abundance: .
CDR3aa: CASSALERQETQYF
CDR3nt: TGTGCCAGCAGCGCCCTCGAGCGGCAAGAGACCCAGTACTTC

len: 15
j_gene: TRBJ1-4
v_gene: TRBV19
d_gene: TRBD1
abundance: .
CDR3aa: CASTRPGQGDEKLFF
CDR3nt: TGTGCCAGTACCCGACCCGGACAGGGGGATGAAAAACTGTTTTTT

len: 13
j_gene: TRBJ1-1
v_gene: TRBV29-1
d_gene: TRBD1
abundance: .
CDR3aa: CSVEETGDTEAFF
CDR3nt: TGCAGCGTTGAAGAGACAGGGGACACTGAAGCTTTCTTT

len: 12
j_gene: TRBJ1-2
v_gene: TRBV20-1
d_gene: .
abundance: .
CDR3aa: CSARDFGAGYTF
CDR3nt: .

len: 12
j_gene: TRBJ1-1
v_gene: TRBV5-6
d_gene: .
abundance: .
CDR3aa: CASSFKSTEAFF
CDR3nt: TGTGCCAGCAGCTTTAAGAGCACTGAAGCTTTCTTT

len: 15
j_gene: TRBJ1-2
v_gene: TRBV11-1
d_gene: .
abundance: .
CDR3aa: CASSLAPGFFNGYTF
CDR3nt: TGTGCCAGCAGCTTAGCGCCTGGCTTCTTCAATGGCTACACCTTC

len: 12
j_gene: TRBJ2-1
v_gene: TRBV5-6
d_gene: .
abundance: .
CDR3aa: CASSQNMAEQFF
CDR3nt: TGTGCCAGCAGCCAAAACATGGCTGAGCAGTTCTTC

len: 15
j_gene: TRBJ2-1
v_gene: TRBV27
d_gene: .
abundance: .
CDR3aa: CASSLSPPSYNEQFF
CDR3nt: TGTGCCAGCAGTTTATCCCCCCCCTCCTACAATGAGCAGTTCTTC

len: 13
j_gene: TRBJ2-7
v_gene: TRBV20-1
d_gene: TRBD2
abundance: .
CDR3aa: CSARTSGGAGQYF
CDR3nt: TGCAGTGCTAGGACTAGCGGGGGAGCGGGGCAGTACTTC

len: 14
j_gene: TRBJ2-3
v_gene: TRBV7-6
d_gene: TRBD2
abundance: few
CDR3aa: CASSRPSGADTQYF
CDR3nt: TGTGCCAGCAGCAGGCCCAGCGGGGCAGATACGCAGTATTTT

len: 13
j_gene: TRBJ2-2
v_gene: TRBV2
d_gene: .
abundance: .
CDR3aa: CASRDMGPGELFF
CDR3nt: TGTGCCAGCAGGGACATGGGGCCCGGGGAGCTGTTTTTT

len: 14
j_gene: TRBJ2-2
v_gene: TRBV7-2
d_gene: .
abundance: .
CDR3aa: CASRTQANTGELFF
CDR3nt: TGTGCCAGCAGGACCCAAGCGAACACCGGGGAGCTGTTTTTT

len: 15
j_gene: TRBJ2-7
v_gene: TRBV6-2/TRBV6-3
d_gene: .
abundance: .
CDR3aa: CASSYSSGFTYEQYF
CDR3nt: TGTGCCAGCAGTTACTCGTCCGGGTTTACTTACGAGCAGTACTTC

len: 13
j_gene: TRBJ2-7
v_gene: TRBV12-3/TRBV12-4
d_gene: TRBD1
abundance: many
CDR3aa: CASSFLGQGEQYF
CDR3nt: TGTGCCAGCAGTTTTTTGGGACAGGGCGAGCAGTACTTC

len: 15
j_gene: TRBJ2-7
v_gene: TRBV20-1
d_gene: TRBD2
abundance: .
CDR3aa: CSASRTSGGTYEQYF
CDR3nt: TGCAGTGCTAGTAGGACTAGCGGGGGGACCTACGAGCAGTACTTC

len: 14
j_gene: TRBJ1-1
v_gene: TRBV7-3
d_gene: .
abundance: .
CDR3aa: CSSRGDATPTEAFF
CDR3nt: TGTTCCAGCAGAGGGGACGCTACCCCCACTGAAGCTTTCTTT

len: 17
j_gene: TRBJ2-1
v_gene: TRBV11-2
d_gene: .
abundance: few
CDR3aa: CASSLNLGDVSYNEQFF
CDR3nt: TGTGCCAGCAGCTTAAATTTAGGTGACGTCTCCTACAATGAGCAGTTCTTC

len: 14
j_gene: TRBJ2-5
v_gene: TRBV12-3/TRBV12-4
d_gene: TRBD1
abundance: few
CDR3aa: CASSTTGDQETQYF
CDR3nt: TGTGCCAGCAGTACTACAGGGGACCAAGAGACCCAGTACTTC

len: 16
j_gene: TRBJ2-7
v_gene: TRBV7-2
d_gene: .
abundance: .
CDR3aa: CASSPGGSRASWEQSF
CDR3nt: TGTGCCAGCAGCCCAGGGGGGAGCAGGGCGAGTTGGGAGCAGTCCTTC